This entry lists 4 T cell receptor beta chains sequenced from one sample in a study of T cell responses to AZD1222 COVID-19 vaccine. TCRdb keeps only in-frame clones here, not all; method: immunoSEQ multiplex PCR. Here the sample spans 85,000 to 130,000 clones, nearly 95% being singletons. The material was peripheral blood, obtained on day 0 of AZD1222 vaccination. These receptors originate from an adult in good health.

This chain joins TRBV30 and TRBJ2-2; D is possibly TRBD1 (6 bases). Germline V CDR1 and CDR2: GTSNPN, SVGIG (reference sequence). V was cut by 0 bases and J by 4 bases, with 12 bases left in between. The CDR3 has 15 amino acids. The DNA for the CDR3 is TGTGCCTGGAGTGTTAAACAGGGTGGCACCGGGGAGCTGTTTTTT. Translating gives CAWSVKQGGTGELFF.

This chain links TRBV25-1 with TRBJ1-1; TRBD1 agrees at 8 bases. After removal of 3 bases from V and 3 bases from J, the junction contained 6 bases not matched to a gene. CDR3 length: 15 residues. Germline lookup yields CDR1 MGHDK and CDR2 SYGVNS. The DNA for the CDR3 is TGTGCCAGCAGTGAGTTCCAGGGGGCTTACACTGAAGCTTTCTTT. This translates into CASSEFQGAYTEAFF.

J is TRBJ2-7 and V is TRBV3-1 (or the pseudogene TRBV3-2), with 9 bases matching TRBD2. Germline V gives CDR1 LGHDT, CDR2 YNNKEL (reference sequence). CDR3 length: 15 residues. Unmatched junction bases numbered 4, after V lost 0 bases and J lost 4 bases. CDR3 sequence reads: CASSQEAGGPYEQYF. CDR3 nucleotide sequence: TGTGCCAGCAGCCAAGAAGCGGGAGGACCATACGAGCAGTACTTC.

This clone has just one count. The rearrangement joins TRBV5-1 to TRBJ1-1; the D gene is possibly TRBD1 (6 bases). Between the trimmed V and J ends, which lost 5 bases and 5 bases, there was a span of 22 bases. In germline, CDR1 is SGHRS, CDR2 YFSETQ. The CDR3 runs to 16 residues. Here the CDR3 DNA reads TGCGCCAGCAGTCCGACCCCTTCACAGGGAAGTACTGAAGCTTTCTTT. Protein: CASSPTPSQGSTEAFF.